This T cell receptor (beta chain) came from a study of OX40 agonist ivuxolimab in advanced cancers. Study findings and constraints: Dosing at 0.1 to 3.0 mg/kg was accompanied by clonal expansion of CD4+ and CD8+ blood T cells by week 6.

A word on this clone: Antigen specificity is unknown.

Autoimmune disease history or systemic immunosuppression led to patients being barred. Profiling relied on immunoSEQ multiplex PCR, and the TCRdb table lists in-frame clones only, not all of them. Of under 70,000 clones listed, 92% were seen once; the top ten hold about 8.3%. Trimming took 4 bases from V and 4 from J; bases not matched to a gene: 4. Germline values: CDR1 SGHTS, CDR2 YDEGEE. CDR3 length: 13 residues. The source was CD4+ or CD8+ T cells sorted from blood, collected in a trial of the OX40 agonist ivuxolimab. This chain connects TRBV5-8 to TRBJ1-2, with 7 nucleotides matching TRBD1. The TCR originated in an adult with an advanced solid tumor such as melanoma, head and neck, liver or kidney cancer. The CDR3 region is CASSHRGLYGYTF. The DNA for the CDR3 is TGTGCCAGCAGCCACAGGGGCCTCTATGGCTACACCTTC.